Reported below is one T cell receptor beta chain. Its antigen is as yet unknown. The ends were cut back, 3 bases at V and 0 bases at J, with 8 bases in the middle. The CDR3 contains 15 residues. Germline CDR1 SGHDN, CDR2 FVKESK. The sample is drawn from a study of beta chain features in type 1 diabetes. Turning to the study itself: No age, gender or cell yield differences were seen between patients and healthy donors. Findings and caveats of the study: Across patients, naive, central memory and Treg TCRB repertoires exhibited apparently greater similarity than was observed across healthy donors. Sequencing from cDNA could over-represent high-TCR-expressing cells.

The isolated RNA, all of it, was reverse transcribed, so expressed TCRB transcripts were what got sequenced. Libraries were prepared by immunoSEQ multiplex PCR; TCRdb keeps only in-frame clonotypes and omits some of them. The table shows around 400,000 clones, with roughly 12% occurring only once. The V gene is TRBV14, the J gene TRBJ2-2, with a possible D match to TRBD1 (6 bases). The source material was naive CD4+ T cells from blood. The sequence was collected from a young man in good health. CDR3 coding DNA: TGTGCCAGCAGCCAGGACAGTCCGAACACCGGGGAGCTGTTTTTT. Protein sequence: CASSQDSPNTGELFF.